This TCR beta chain is drawn from a study of shared clonotypes between healthy human individuals. TCRdb keeps only in-frame clones here, not all; method: immunoSEQ multiplex PCR. The table has around 2,000,000 clones, roughly 96% seen once. This CDR3 is built from 14 residues. Germline assignment: CDR1 MDHEN and CDR2 SYDVKM. V shed 3 bases and J shed 3 bases, with 12 bases lying between them. Sequenced input: naive CD4+ T cells sorted from blood. Subset reported: CD45RA+ positively selected. The source is a man between 18 and 35 years old in good health. The V gene is TRBV28, the J gene TRBJ2-7; D not resolved. CDR3 sequence (DNA): TGTGCCAGCAGTTTGAGACTGCGGAACTACGAGCAGTACTTC. Protein sequence: CASSLRLRNYEQYF.